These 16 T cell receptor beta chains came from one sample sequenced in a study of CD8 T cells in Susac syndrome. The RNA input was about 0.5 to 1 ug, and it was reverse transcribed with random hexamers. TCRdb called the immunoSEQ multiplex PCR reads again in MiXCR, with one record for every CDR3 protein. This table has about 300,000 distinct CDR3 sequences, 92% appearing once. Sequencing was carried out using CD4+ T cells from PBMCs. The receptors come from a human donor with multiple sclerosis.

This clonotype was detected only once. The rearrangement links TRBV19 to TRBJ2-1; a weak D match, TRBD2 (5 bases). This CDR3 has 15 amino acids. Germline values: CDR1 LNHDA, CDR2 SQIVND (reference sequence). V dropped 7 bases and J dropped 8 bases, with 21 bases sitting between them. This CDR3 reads CASMGAKGLRDEQFF. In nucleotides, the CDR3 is TGTGCCAGTATGGGTGCTAAGGGTCTGCGGGATGAGCAGTTCTTC.

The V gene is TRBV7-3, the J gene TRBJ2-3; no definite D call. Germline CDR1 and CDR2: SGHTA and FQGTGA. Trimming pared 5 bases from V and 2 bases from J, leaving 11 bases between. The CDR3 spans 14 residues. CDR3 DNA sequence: TGTGCCAGCAGCCCTACAGCAGCCACAGATACGCAGTATTTT. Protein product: CASSPTAATDTQYF.

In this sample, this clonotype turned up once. The CDR3 protein is CSARSSGLPYEQYF. The CDR3 DNA reads TGCAGTGCTAGGTCCTCGGGCCTCCCCTACGAGCAGTACTTC. The chain joins TRBV20-1 to TRBJ2-7; D call uncertain. V lost 3 bases, J lost 2 bases, and 14 bases lay in between. From germline, CDR1 is DFQATT and CDR2 SNEGSKA (reference sequence). The CDR3 covers 14 residues.

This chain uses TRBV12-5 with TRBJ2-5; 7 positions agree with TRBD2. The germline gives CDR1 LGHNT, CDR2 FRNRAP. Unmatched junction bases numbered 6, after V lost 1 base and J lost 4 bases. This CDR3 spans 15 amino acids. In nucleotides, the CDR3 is TGTGCTAGTGGTTTGGCGGGAGGCCGGAGAGAGACCCAGTACTTC. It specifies CASGLAGGRRETQYF.

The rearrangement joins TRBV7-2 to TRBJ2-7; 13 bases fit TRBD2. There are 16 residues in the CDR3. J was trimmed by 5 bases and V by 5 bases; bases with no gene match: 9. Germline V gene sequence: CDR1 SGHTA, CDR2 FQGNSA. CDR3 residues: CASSVGPGLAGNEQYF. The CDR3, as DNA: TGTGCCAGCAGCGTAGGGCCGGGACTAGCGGGAAACGAGCAGTACTTC.

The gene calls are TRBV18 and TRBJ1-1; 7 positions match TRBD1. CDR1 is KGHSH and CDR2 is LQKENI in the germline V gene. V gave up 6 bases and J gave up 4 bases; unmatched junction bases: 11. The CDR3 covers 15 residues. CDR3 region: CASSHRGTAPTEAFF. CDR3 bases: TGTGCCAGCTCGCACCGCGGGACAGCCCCCACTGAAGCTTTCTTT.

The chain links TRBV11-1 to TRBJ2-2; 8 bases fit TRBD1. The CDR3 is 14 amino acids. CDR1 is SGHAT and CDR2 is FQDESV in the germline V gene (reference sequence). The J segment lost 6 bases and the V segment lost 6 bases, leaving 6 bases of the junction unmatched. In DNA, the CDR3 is TGTGCCAGCAGTCGGGACAGGTCGGCCGGGGAGCTGTTTTTT. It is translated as CASSRDRSAGELFF.

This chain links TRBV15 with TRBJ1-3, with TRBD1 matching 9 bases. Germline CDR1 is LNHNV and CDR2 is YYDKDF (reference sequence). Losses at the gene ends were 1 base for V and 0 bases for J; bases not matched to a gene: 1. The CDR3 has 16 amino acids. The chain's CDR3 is CATSRGDRDSGNTIYF. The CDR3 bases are TGTGCCACCAGCAGAGGGGACAGGGACTCTGGAAACACCATATATTTT.

As DNA, the CDR3 is TGTGCCAGCAGCCAACGGCGGAGGTACTCTGGAAACACCATATATTTT. Its translation is CASSQRRRYSGNTIYF. The V and J genes are TRBV3-1 and TRBJ1-3; no firm D call. V was shortened by 2 bases and J by 0 bases, with 11 bases between the two germline ends. CDR3 length: 16 residues. Germline V gene sequence: CDR1 LGHDT, CDR2 YNNKEL (reference sequence).

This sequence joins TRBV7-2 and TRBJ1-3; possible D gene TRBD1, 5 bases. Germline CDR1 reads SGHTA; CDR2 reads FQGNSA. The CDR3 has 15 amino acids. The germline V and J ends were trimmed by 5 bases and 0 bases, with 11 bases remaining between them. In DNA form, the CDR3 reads TGTGCCAGCAGCCCTCGACAGTTCTCTGGAAACACCATATATTTT. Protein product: CASSPRQFSGNTIYF.

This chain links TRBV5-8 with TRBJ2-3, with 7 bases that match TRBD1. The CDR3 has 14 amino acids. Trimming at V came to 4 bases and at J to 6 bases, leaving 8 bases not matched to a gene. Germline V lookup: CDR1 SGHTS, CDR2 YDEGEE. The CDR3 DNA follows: TGTGCCAGCAGCATTGGACAGGCCGGCGATACGCAGTATTTT. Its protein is CASSIGQAGDTQYF.

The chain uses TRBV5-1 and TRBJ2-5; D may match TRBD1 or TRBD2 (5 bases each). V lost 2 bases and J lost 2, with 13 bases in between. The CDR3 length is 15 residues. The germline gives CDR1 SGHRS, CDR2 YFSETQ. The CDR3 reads CASSLPHGAQETQYF. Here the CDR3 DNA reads TGCGCCAGCAGCTTACCCCACGGGGCTCAAGAGACCCAGTACTTC.

In nucleotides, the CDR3 is TGTGCCAGCAGCCCTGGACACCGGGAGACCCAGTACTTC. Encoded protein: CASSPGHRETQYF. The chain is built from TRBV7-2 and TRBJ2-5, with D perhaps TRBD1 (5 bases). This CDR3 is built from 13 residues. The germline V gene encodes CDR1 SGHTA and CDR2 FQGNSA. V was cut by 5 bases and J by 5 bases, with 12 bases left in between.

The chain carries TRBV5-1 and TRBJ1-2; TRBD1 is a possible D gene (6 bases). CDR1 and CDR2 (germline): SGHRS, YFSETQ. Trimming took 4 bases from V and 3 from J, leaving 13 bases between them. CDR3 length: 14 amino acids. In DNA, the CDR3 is TGCGCCAGCAGCACTCGGACAGCCGACTATGGCTACACCTTC. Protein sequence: CASSTRTADYGYTF.

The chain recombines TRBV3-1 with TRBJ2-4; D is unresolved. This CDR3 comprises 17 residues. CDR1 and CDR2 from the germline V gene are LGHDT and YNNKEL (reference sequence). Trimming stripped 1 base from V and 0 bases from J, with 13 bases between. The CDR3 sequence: CASSQAPQALAKNIQYF. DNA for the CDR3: TGTGCCAGCAGCCAAGCTCCTCAAGCCCTAGCCAAAAACATTCAGTACTTC.

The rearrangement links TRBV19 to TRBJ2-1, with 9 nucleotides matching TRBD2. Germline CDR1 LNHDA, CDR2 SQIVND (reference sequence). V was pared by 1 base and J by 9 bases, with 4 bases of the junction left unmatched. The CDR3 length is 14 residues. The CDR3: CASSIGLAGSEQFF. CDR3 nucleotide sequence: TGTGCCAGTAGTATAGGGCTAGCGGGAAGTGAGCAGTTCTTC. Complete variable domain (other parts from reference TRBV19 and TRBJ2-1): DGGITQSPKYLFRKEGQNVTLSCEQNLNHDAMYWYRQDPGQGLRLIYYSQIVNDFQKGDIAEGYSVSREKKESFPLTVTSAQKNPTAFYLCASSIGLAGSEQFFGPGTRLTVL.